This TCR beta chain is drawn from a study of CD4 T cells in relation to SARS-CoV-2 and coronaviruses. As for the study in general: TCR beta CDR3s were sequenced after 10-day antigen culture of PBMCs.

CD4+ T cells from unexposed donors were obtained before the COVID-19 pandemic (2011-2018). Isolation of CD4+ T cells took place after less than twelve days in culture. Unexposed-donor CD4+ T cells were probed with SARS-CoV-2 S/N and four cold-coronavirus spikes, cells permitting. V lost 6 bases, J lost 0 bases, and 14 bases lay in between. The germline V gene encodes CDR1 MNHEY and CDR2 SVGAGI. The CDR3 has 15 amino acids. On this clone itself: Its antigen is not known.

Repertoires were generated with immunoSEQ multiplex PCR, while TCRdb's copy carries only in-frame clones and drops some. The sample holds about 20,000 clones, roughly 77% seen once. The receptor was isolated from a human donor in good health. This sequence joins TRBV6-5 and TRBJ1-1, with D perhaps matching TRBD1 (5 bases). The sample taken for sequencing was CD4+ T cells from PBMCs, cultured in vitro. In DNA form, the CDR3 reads TGTGCCAGCAGCGACCCCGGGACCCTGAACACTGAAGCTTTCTTT. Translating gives CASSDPGTLNTEAFF.